The 20 T cell receptor beta chains given below trace back to one sample, sequenced in a study of early T cells in non-severe SARS-CoV-2 infection. Each CDR3 protein is one row after TCRdb ran MiXCR on the 5' RACE reads. Among approximately 70,000 distinct CDR3 sequences listed, 13% were seen once. Sequencing input: whole blood. These receptors were taken from an adult who was a healthcare worker with PCR-confirmed SARS-CoV-2 infection or an uninfected control (not recorded which).

This sequence joins TRBV12-5 and TRBJ2-1; 7 nucleotides agree with TRBD2. The CDR3 is made up of 15 amino acids. The germline V gene encodes CDR1 LGHNT and CDR2 FRNRAP. V lost 6 bases and J lost 4; bases outside the gene matches: 9. In DNA, the CDR3 is TGTGCTAGTGGCCCCCGAATAGCGGGTTACAATGAGCAGTTCTTC. Translated: CASGPRIAGYNEQFF. Filled out from reference TRBV12-5 and TRBJ2-1, the complete variable domain reads DARVTQTPRHKVTEMGQEVTMRCQPILGHNTVFWYRQTMMQGLELLAYFRNRAPLDDSGMPKDRFSAEMPDATLATLKIQPSEPRDSAVYFCASGPRIAGYNEQFFGPGTRLTVL.

This chain connects TRBV7-2 to TRBJ2-3; D possibly corresponds to TRBD2 (6 bases). The V and J ends lost 2 bases and 3 bases respectively, with 15 bases between them. The CDR3 sequence is 16 residues long. Germline assignment: CDR1 SGHTA and CDR2 FQGNSA. The CDR3 reads CASSLYAAGLTDTQYF. The CDR3 DNA is TGTGCCAGCAGCTTATATGCCGCGGGATTGACAGATACGCAGTATTTT.

The chain uses TRBV6-2 or TRBV6-3 and TRBJ1-4, with TRBD1 matching 8 bases. Germline V lookup: CDR1 MNHEY, CDR2 SVGEGT. The V and J ends lost 5 bases and 5 bases, in that order; junction bases with no gene match: 7. The CDR3 runs to 15 residues. For the CDR3, the DNA is TGTGCCAGCAGTCCCTGGACAGGGTCCAATGAAAAACTGTTTTTT. As protein: CASSPWTGSNEKLFF.

This clonotype was observed at least ten times. The chain links TRBV10-3 to TRBJ1-6; D uncertain. In germline, CDR1 is ENHRY, CDR2 SYGVKD. The V end lost 7 bases, the J end lost 5 bases, and 12 bases lay between the germline ends. This CDR3 has 14 amino acids. The CDR3 DNA follows: TGTGCCATCAAGAGGGAGTCGGATAATTCACCCCTCCACTTT. Protein sequence: CAIKRESDNSPLHF.

This clonotype was counted at least ten times. The chain links TRBV29-1 to TRBJ2-5, with D tentatively TRBD2 (6 bases). CDR1 is SQVTM and CDR2 is ANQGSEA in the germline V gene. This CDR3 is built from 14 residues. V gave up 4 bases and J gave up 2 bases, with 14 bases separating them. The CDR3 protein is CSVAQRVLQETQYF. The DNA of the CDR3 is TGCAGCGTTGCACAGCGGGTCCTACAAGAGACCCAGTACTTC.

This clonotype turned up a few times. The chain has TRBV3-1 and TRBJ1-2; no definite D call. This CDR3 is built from 13 residues. Germline loops: CDR1 LGHDT, CDR2 YNNKEL (reference sequence). V was shortened by 1 base and J by 4 bases, with 7 bases between the two germline ends. In DNA, the CDR3 is TGTGCCAGCAGCCAAGGGATGGGCTATGGCTACACCTTC. As protein: CASSQGMGYGYTF.

This clonotype qualifies as medium-sized. This rearrangement joins TRBV4-1 to TRBJ2-5; D might be TRBD2 (6 bases). This CDR3 is built from 14 residues. CDR1 and CDR2 (germline): MGHRA, YSYEKL. Between the trimmed V and J ends, which lost 0 bases and 5 bases, there was a span of 10 bases. The CDR3 DNA is TGCGCCAGCAGCCAAGACGGGAGTTTGGAGACCCAGTACTTC. Translated: CASSQDGSLETQYF.

This clonotype was detected many times. The chain uses TRBV4-1 and TRBJ1-5; D is ambiguous. The CDR3 has 15 residues. The V gene lost 1 base and the J gene lost 6 bases, with 13 bases spanning the gap. Germline V lookup: CDR1 MGHRA, CDR2 YSYEKL. This CDR3 reads CASSQGLIEGQPQHF. For the CDR3, the DNA is TGCGCCAGCAGCCAAGGTTTGATTGAAGGTCAGCCCCAGCATTTT.

The chain couples TRBV5-5 to TRBJ2-7; the D call may be TRBD1 or TRBD2 (6 bases each). This CDR3 is 15 amino acids long. V dropped 2 bases and J dropped 3 bases, with 15 bases sitting between them. From germline, CDR1 is SGHKS and CDR2 YYEKEE (reference sequence). The CDR3 DNA reads as TGTGCCAGCAGCTTATCGACAGGCGGGGTCTACGAGCAGTACTTC. This translates into CASSLSTGGVYEQYF.

Regarding this clonotype: A much larger clone is a single base away; this may be a read error. This chain joins TRBV5-6 and TRBJ2-7; D uncertain. The CDR3 contains 15 residues. From germline, CDR1 is SGHDT and CDR2 YYEEEE. CDR3 in amino acids: CACSLAAAASYEQYF. The CDR3 DNA sequence: TGTGCCTGCAGCTTGGCGGCGGCAGCTTCCTACGAGCAGTACTTC.

This clonotype occurred a few times. The chain recombines TRBV10-2 with TRBJ2-2; D tentatively reads TRBD1 or TRBD2 (5 bases each). In germline, CDR1 is WSHSY, CDR2 SAAADI. Deletions cut 11 bases from V and 4 bases from J, with 20 bases between. The CDR3 loop spans 15 amino acids. CDR3 in DNA: TGCGCCGTCACGGGGCTATCCAGAATCACCGGGGAGCTGTTTTTT. Amino acids: CAVTGLSRITGELFF.

J is TRBJ2-3 and V is TRBV18; D possibly corresponds to TRBD1 (6 bases). Between the trimmed V and J ends, which lost 6 bases and 1 base, there was a span of 11 bases. This CDR3 is 14 amino acids long. Germline V gene data show CDR1 as KGHSH and CDR2 as LQKENI. The CDR3 nucleotides are TGTGCCAGCTCGCCCCCAGGGGGCACAGATACGCAGTATTTT. Translating it yields CASSPPGGTDTQYF.

This clonotype was seen at least ten times. This sequence joins TRBV30 and TRBJ2-2; 7 nucleotides align to TRBD1. J was trimmed by 4 bases and V by 7 bases; bases with no gene match: 6. The CDR3 totals 13 residues. Per germline, CDR1 GTSNPN and CDR2 SVGIG (reference sequence). The CDR3 bases are TGTGCCTCCGGGACAGCATCCACCGGGGAGCTGTTTTTT. It is translated as CASGTASTGELFF. Variable domain in full (rest from reference TRBV30 and TRBJ2-2): SQTIHQWPATLVQPVGSPLSLECTVEGTSNPNLYWYRQAAGRGLQLLFYSVGIGQISSEVPQNLSASRPQDRQFILSSKKLLLSDSGFYLCASGTASTGELFFGEGSRLTVL.

This clonotype was counted only a few times. V gene TRBV11-2 combines with J gene TRBJ2-7; the D is unclear. V was shortened by 5 bases and J by 3 bases, with 5 bases between the two germline ends. Germline CDR1 is SGHAT and CDR2 is FQNNGV. The CDR3 covers 11 residues. CDR3: CASSANYEQYF. The CDR3, as DNA: TGTGCCAGCAGCGCGAACTACGAGCAGTACTTC.

A few counts support this clonotype. The chain uses TRBV6-5 and TRBJ1-1, with TRBD1 matching 7 bases. Germline-derived CDR1 and CDR2 are MNHEY and SVGAGI. The CDR3 is 14 residues long. Trimming removed 6 bases from V and 5 bases from J; junction bases left unmatched: 9. CDR3 DNA: TGTGCCAGCAGAAAACAGGGGCGGGGGACTGAAGCTTTCTTT. This codes for CASRKQGRGTEAFF.

This clonotype has a handful of counts. The chain links TRBV7-3 to TRBJ2-7, with D unresolved. Per germline, CDR1 SGHTA and CDR2 FQGTGA. V dropped 2 bases and J dropped 0 bases, with 8 bases sitting between them. The CDR3 length is 14 residues. The CDR3 sequence is CASSLSPNSYEQYF. The CDR3 nucleotides read TGTGCCAGCAGCTTATCTCCAAACTCCTACGAGCAGTACTTC.

This clonotype was counted a few times. The chain employs TRBV6-2 or TRBV6-3 and TRBJ2-3; tentative D call: TRBD2 (5 bases). V lost 4 bases, J lost 6 bases, and 14 bases lay in between. Germline CDR1 reads MNHEY; CDR2 reads SVGEGT. The length of the CDR3 is 14 residues. The CDR3 DNA is TGTGCCAGCAGTTTTCGGGTGACGGGGGATACGCAGTATTTT. It translates to CASSFRVTGDTQYF.

This chain uses TRBV3-1 with TRBJ1-4; D is uncertain. The V gene's germline CDR1 is LGHDT and CDR2 YNNKEL (reference sequence). The V gene lost 0 bases and the J gene lost 8 bases, with 7 bases spanning the gap. This CDR3 is built from 13 residues. CDR3 sequence (DNA): TGTGCCAGCAGCCAAGAGCGGGAGGAAAAACTGTTTTTT. The encoded protein is CASSQEREEKLFF. The entire variable domain, with the rest obtained from reference TRBV3-1 and TRBJ1-4, is as follows: DTAVSQTPKYLVTQMGNDKSIKCEQNLGHDTMYWYKQDSKKFLKIMFSYNNKELIINETVPNRFSPKSPDKAHLNLHINSLELGDSAVYFCASSQEREEKLFFGSGTQLSVL.

This chain links TRBV6-6 with TRBJ1-5; no clear D. This CDR3 region has 13 residues. Germline lookup yields CDR1 MNHNY and CDR2 SVGAGI (reference sequence). V shed 1 base and J shed 1 base, with 2 bases lying between them. The CDR3 DNA is TGTGCCAGCAGTTACTGGAGCAATCAGCCCCAGCATTTT. This translates into CASSYWSNQPQHF.

This clonotype was found a few times. The V gene is TRBV7-9, the J gene TRBJ2-4; D is uncertain. Germline V lookup: CDR1 SEHNR, CDR2 FQNEAQ (reference sequence). Between the trimmed V and J ends, which lost 6 bases and 0 bases, there was a span of 6 bases. This CDR3 is built from 13 residues. CDR3 residues: CASRELAKNIQYF. The CDR3 DNA sequence: TGTGCCAGCAGAGAACTAGCCAAAAACATTCAGTACTTC.